The sequence of this T cell receptor (beta chain) was determined in a study of technical replicates of blood from a handful of donors. CDR3 length: 14 amino acids. From germline, CDR1 is MNHEY and CDR2 SMNVEV (reference sequence). The ends were cut back, 0 bases at V and 7 bases at J, with 13 bases in the middle. Sequenced by immunoSEQ multiplex PCR; TCRdb stores in-frame clones only, minus some. Of about 12,000 clones detected, approximately 96% appear once; the ten largest clones hold about 6%. This rearrangement joins TRBV27 to TRBJ2-7, with TRBD2 as a possible D gene (6 bases). This clonotype originated in a human donor in good health. The sample taken for sequencing was PBMCs. The CDR3 coding sequence is TGTGCCAGCAGTTTATCGTCCCGGGGGACGGAGCAGTACTTC. This encodes CASSLSSRGTEQYF.